This T cell receptor beta chain is from a study of T cell changes during pregnancy in multiple sclerosis. The data were produced by immunoSEQ multiplex PCR, yet TCRdb's version contains in-frame clones alone and is incomplete. The data contain 38,000 or so clones, around 89% of them singletons. CDR1 and CDR2 (germline): MNHEY, SVGAGI. V lost 2 bases, J lost 7 bases, and 17 bases lay in between. CDR3 length equals 15 residues. The chain has TRBV6-5 and TRBJ1-2, with a possible D match to TRBD1 (5 bases). The material was CD4+ T cells from peripheral blood mononuclear cells, obtained in the second trimester of pregnancy. The sequence came from a female donor with multiple sclerosis, enrolled in a pregnancy study. The CDR3 protein is CASSYRNPGRGGYTF. The DNA of the CDR3 is TGTGCCAGCAGTTACAGGAATCCAGGGAGGGGTGGCTACACCTTC.